The 24 T cell receptor beta chains presented below share a single source sample, sequenced in a study of vaccination effects on CD4 cells after COVID-19. TCRdb's table, derived via immunoSEQ multiplex PCR, lists solely in-frame clones and lacks some. The sample lists tens of thousands of clones, around 74% occurring once. Their antigens are not known. Expansion with viral peptide pools was applied to antigen-specific CD4+ T cells by the ViraFEST assay prior to sequencing. Following culture for 9 to 11 days, CD4+ T cells were isolated. In the vaccine recipients, nucleocapsid antibodies were negative and there was no prior SARS-CoV-2 infection. The sequencing here drew on CD4+ T cells from PBMCs cultured with HCoV-NL63 spike peptides, taken before COVID-19 vaccination. These receptors all come from a human donor who received a COVID-19 vaccine.

This sequence joins TRBV6-6 and TRBJ2-7; 7 bases fit TRBD1. The CDR3 loop spans 14 amino acids. J lost 1 base, V lost 5 bases, and 5 bases had no gene match. The V gene's germline CDR1 is MNHNY and CDR2 SVGAGI (reference sequence). The CDR3 DNA reads as TGTGCCAGCAGTCCGGACAGGAATTCCTACGAGCAGTACGTC. This translates into CASSPDRNSYEQYV.

The chain is built from TRBV5-1 and TRBJ2-1, with TRBD2 matching 13 bases. This CDR3 has 17 amino acids. Germline V lookup: CDR1 SGHRS, CDR2 YFSETQ. Trimming cost V 3 bases and J 2 bases; bases outside gene matches: 5. In DNA, the CDR3 is TGCGCCAGCAGCTGGCGGACTAGCGGGGGAACCTACAATGAGCAGTTCTTC. It specifies CASSWRTSGGTYNEQFF.

This sequence joins TRBV6-5 and TRBJ1-2; maybe TRBD1 (6 bases). CDR1 is MNHEY and CDR2 is SVGAGI in the germline V gene. V dropped 6 bases and J dropped 8 bases, with 16 bases sitting between them. The CDR3 extends over 13 amino acids. For the CDR3, the DNA is TGTGCCAGCAGGAGGGACACCGAGAAAGGCTACACCTTC. Translating gives CASRRDTEKGYTF.

The rearrangement links TRBV7-9 to TRBJ2-2; D remains unclear. Germline V gene lookup returns CDR1 SEHNR and CDR2 FQNEAQ (reference sequence). Deletions cut 5 bases from V and 4 bases from J, with 14 bases between. This CDR3 region has 15 residues. DNA of the CDR3: TGTGCCAGCAGCATCGACACGGTACGCACCGGGGAGCTGTTTTTT. This encodes CASSIDTVRTGELFF.

V is TRBV5-4 and J is TRBJ2-4, with 12 bases aligning to TRBD1. This CDR3 comprises 18 residues. Germline assignment: CDR1 SGHNT and CDR2 YYREEE (reference sequence). V shed 3 bases, J shed 0 bases, and the junction held 7 bases outside the gene matches. In DNA, the CDR3 is TGTGCCAGCAGCTCCCTTGGGACAGGGGGCTTAGCCAAAAACATTCAGTACTTC. Protein sequence: CASSSLGTGGLAKNIQYF.

The chain joins TRBV4-3 to TRBJ2-5; D may correspond to TRBD1 or TRBD2 (5 bases each). CDR1 and CDR2 (germline): LGHNA, YSLEER. The CDR3 totals 16 residues. The V end lost 4 bases, the J end lost 2 bases, and 17 bases lay between the germline ends. CDR3 protein: CASSRHPRGEQETQYF. The CDR3 region has the DNA TGCGCCAGCAGCCGCCACCCAAGGGGAGAACAAGAGACCCAGTACTTC.

The chain recombines TRBV6-4 with TRBJ1-5; no firm D call. Trimming shortened V by 6 bases and J by 4 bases, and 10 bases separated the two germline ends. This CDR3 region has 13 residues. Germline CDR1 is MRHNA and CDR2 is SNTAGT. The CDR3: CASSPEVNQPQHF. The CDR3 nucleotides read TGTGCCAGCAGCCCTGAGGTGAATCAGCCCCAGCATTTT.

This clone was counted a few times. This chain joins TRBV6-6 and TRBJ2-2; TRBD1 matches 9 bases. Trimming at V came to 6 bases and at J to 6 bases, leaving 8 bases not matched to a gene. There are 15 residues in the CDR3. Germline V gives CDR1 MNHNY, CDR2 SVGAGI (reference sequence). CDR3 in DNA: TGTGCCAGCAGGTCTGAAACAGGGGGCCCCGGGGAGCTGTTTTTT. Translated: CASRSETGGPGELFF.

This chain connects TRBV7-7 to TRBJ2-3; D uncertain. Trimming took off 1 base at V and 0 bases at J, with 8 bases between the two ends. The CDR3 has 15 residues. Germline V CDR1 and CDR2: SSHAT, FNYEAQ (reference sequence). This chain's CDR3 is CASSLVQGSTDTQYF. The CDR3 DNA reads as TGTGCCAGCAGCTTAGTTCAAGGGAGCACAGATACGCAGTATTTT.

Only one count was recorded for this clone. V and J are TRBV6-1 and TRBJ2-5; 8 bases map to TRBD1. Losses at the gene ends were 5 bases for V and 3 bases for J; bases not matched to a gene: 2. The CDR3 contains 13 residues. Germline V gene data show CDR1 as MNHNS and CDR2 as SASEGT. The CDR3 region is CASSPQGEETQYF. The CDR3 nucleotides are TGTGCCAGCAGTCCACAGGGGGAAGAGACCCAGTACTTC.

This chain uses TRBV6-1 with TRBJ1-5, with a weak D call TRBD1 (5 bases). Germline V gene sequence: CDR1 MNHNS, CDR2 SASEGT. Trimming shortened V by 6 bases and J by 5 bases, and 17 bases separated the two germline ends. The CDR3 loop spans 15 amino acids. CDR3 loop: CASRDSGDAYQPQHF. The CDR3 nucleotides are TGTGCCAGCAGGGATTCGGGGGACGCCTATCAGCCCCAGCATTTT.

V and J are TRBV2 and TRBJ1-1; no firm D call. Per the germline V gene, CDR1 is SNHLY and CDR2 is FYNNEI. CDR3 length: 14 residues. V gave up 6 bases and J gave up 3 bases, with 14 bases separating them. The CDR3 sequence is CASRGPARYTEAFF. Written as DNA, the CDR3 is TGTGCCAGCAGGGGCCCTGCGCGGTACACTGAAGCTTTCTTT.

The CDR3 is CASSELGTVNTGELFF. CDR3 in DNA: TGTGCCAGCAGTGAGTTAGGGACAGTGAACACCGGGGAGCTGTTTTTT. This rearrangement joins TRBV2 to TRBJ2-2; the match to TRBD1 covers 7 bases. Germline CDR1 SNHLY, CDR2 FYNNEI. V shed 3 bases, J shed 1 base, and the junction held 5 bases outside the gene matches. This CDR3 is built from 16 residues.

The chain carries TRBV29-1 and TRBJ2-3; D may be TRBD2 (5 bases). The CDR3 has 16 amino acids. Trimming took 4 bases from V and 3 from J, leaving 20 bases between them. The germline CDR1 and CDR2 sequences are SQVTM and ANQGSEA. CDR3 in amino acids: CSVGSPKDGRTDTQYF. In DNA, the CDR3 is TGCAGCGTTGGGTCACCTAAGGATGGGAGAACAGATACGCAGTATTTT.

J is TRBJ2-1 and V is TRBV7-6; D perhaps matches TRBD1 (6 bases). The CDR3 covers 15 residues. Trimming removed 8 bases at V and 3 bases at J, with 17 bases between. Germline CDR1 and CDR2: SGHVS and FNYEAQ. The CDR3 DNA sequence: TGTGCCAGCGCTCGGGGTCCAGGGGTCTACAATGAGCAGTTCTTC. Encoded protein: CASARGPGVYNEQFF.

V and J are TRBV6-5 and TRBJ2-1; D uncertain. Trimming stripped 8 bases from V and 8 bases from J, with 7 bases between. Germline lookup yields CDR1 MNHEY and CDR2 SVGAGI. This CDR3 has 10 amino acids. The CDR3 here is CASLLDEQFF. CDR3 DNA sequence: TGTGCCAGCCTCCTTGATGAGCAGTTCTTC.

The rearrangement uses TRBV24-1 and TRBJ1-3; D ambiguous. The CDR3 has 13 residues. V lost 6 bases to trimming and J lost 3 bases, with 8 bases between them. Looked up from germline, CDR1 is KGHDR and CDR2 is SFDVKD. The CDR3 reads CATSLSGGNTIYF. The DNA for the CDR3 is TGTGCCACCAGTCTTTCGGGTGGAAACACCATATATTTT.

This chain connects TRBV29-1 to TRBJ1-2; a possible D gene is TRBD1 (5 bases). CDR1 is SQVTM, CDR2 ANQGSEA, per germline. V shed 5 bases and J shed 4 bases, with 11 bases lying between them. The CDR3 runs 12 residues. The CDR3 protein is CSVSWGTYGYTF. The CDR3, as DNA: TGCAGCGTTTCCTGGGGGACCTATGGCTACACCTTC. Full variable domain (rest looked up from reference TRBV29-1 and TRBJ1-2): SAVISQKPSRDICQRGTSLTIQCQVDSQVTMMFWYRQQPGQSLTLIATANQGSEATYESGFVIDKFPISRPNLTFSTLTVSNMSPEDSSIYLCSVSWGTYGYTFGSGTRLTVV.

The chain carries TRBV21-1 and TRBJ2-7; the tabulated D call, TRBD1, remains unverified against the DNA. TRBV21-1 is a listed pseudogene. The CDR3 extends over 17 amino acids. The CDR3 loop is CASSKVLTGGISYEQYV. DNA for the CDR3: TGTGCCAGCAGCAAAGTTCTGACAGGGGGCATCTCCTACGAGCAGTACGTC.

The rearrangement uses TRBV19 and TRBJ2-5; the match to TRBD2 covers 10 bases. Germline CDR1 reads LNHDA; CDR2 reads SQIVND (reference sequence). Germline trimming cut 3 bases from V and 2 bases from J; bases unmatched to any gene: 6. This CDR3 is 16 amino acids long. CDR3 region: CASSILAGGLQETQYF. CDR3 in DNA: TGTGCCAGTAGTATCTTAGCGGGGGGCCTGCAAGAGACCCAGTACTTC.

The V and J genes are TRBV24-1 and TRBJ1-2; D possibly corresponds to TRBD1 (6 bases). The CDR3 runs to 13 residues. Germline assignment: CDR1 KGHDR and CDR2 SFDVKD. Trimming cost V 12 bases and J 4 bases, with 17 bases left between them. CDR3 loop: CAAKSGAGYGYTF. Written as DNA, the CDR3 is TGTGCCGCAAAATCAGGGGCGGGCTATGGCTACACCTTC.

This sequence joins TRBV6-2 or TRBV6-3 and TRBJ1-4; no firm D call. Deletions cut 2 bases from V and 8 bases from J, with 9 bases between. Germline loops: CDR1 MNHEY, CDR2 SVGEGT. The CDR3 has 13 residues. CDR3 DNA: TGTGCCAGCAGTTACGGGAGAGAAGAAAAACTGTTTTTT. Translating it yields CASSYGREEKLFF.

The chain joins TRBV6-5 to TRBJ2-7, with 7 nucleotides matching TRBD1. With 0 bases clipped from V and 3 bases from J, the junction kept 8 bases outside the gene matches. The CDR3 loop spans 16 amino acids. CDR1 and CDR2 (germline): MNHEY, SVGAGI. This CDR3 reads CASSYSKGTAIYEQYV. In nucleotides, the CDR3 is TGTGCCAGCAGTTACTCAAAAGGGACAGCTATCTACGAGCAGTACGTC.

The rearrangement links TRBV7-8 to TRBJ1-3; D unclear. This CDR3 is 12 amino acids long. Germline values: CDR1 SGHVS, CDR2 FQNEAQ. V lost 7 bases to trimming and J lost 11 bases, with 15 bases between them. CDR3 bases: TGTGCCAGCACCTACGTTGCCGGGGCCATATATTTT. The encoded protein is CASTYVAGAIYF.